This TCR beta chain was captured by sequencing in a study of regulatory T cells in long-lasting Graves disease. Time point reported: persistent/refractory GD, antithyroid drugs over 5 years with positive TRAb. After RNA was extracted from PBMCs, the TCR library was made from it. In Xi'an, China, an endocrinology department was the source of patients. Construction of TCR beta libraries relied on iRepertoire HTBI primers and on Arm-PCR targeting CDR3 regions. TCRdb analysed the multiplex PCR reads with MiXCR anew, one entry per CDR3 protein. The profile shows about 400,000 distinct CDR3 sequences, around 20% of them singletons. This clonotype was found many times. This CDR3 comprises 15 residues. Per germline, CDR1 MDHEN and CDR2 SYDVKM. Trimming removed 4 bases at V and 8 bases at J, with 17 bases between.

This clonotype was sampled from a female donor with Graves disease. The specimen was peripheral blood mononuclear cells (PBMCs), collected when the disease was refractory, from a patient treated with antithyroid drugs. This chain joins TRBV28 and TRBJ1-4; D unclear. The CDR3 coding sequence is TGTGCCAGCAGTTCCGGACTCCTAACGTTGGAAAAACTGTTTTTT. Residues: CASSSGLLTLEKLFF.